Listed below are T cell receptor beta chains from one sample, sequenced in a study of T cell responses to AZD1222 COVID-19 vaccine. Only in-frame clones appear in the TCRdb table, and some are missing; sequencing was by immunoSEQ multiplex PCR. Here the sample spans approximately 110,000 clones, around 76% being singletons. The sequencing here drew on peripheral blood, taken on day 0 of AZD1222 vaccination. These receptors all stem from an adult in good health. Each CDR3 is given without its conserved first and last residue. A D gene is named only where the DNA matches it firmly.

D,J,V,CDR3
-,TRBJ1-5,TRBV12-2,ASRSPLGGQDGGQPQH
TRBD1,TRBJ1-1,TRBV5-1,ASRIQGGTEAF
-,TRBJ2-2,TRBV4-3,ASSQDPLGGLNTGELF
-,TRBJ1-6,TRBV19,ASSGGSHSPLH
TRBD1,TRBJ2-1,TRBV30,AWTRGQGPYNEQF
TRBD1,TRBJ1-2,TRBV5-4,ASRVDRAGLGYT
TRBD1,TRBJ2-1,TRBV11-2,ASSQGAYYNEQF
-,TRBJ2-3,TRBV5-1,ASSLRGMGTDTQY
TRBD2,TRBJ2-3,TRBV5-1,ASSSTTSGSTDTQY
TRBD1,TRBJ2-3,TRBV5-6,ASSLDWGRGHGPDTQY
-,TRBJ1-4,TRBV5-1,ASSLAGHLNEKLF
-,TRBJ1-2,TRBV5-4,ASSLGAGSDYGYT
-,TRBJ1-1,TRBV6-5,ASKIQGISGEAF
TRBD1,TRBJ1-5,TRBV19,ASSLQGGNQPQH
-,TRBJ1-5,TRBV7-3,ASSLTGGLGQPQH
-,TRBJ1-5,TRBV6-5,ASSSGPWPQH
TRBD1,TRBJ2-7,TRBV5-6,ASSLLQGFIYEQY
TRBD2,TRBJ2-7,TRBV19,ASSISASGGAYEQY
TRBD1,TRBJ1-2,TRBV3-1/TRBV3-2,ASSQEGRGHGYT
-,TRBJ2-7,TRBV3-1/TRBV3-2,ASSQGYRGYEQY
-,TRBJ1-2,TRBV4-3,ASSQDPGTSYGYT
-,TRBJ1-3,TRBV7-9,ASSFGVSGNTIY
TRBD1,TRBJ1-1,TRBV5-1,ASSPRTGFSTEAF
TRBD2,TRBJ2-3,TRBV7-2,ASSLVGRGGSTDTQY
TRBD2,TRBJ2-5,TRBV5-1,ASSRSGLAGGQETQY
-,TRBJ2-7,TRBV7-9,ASSLDPTGNYEQY
-,TRBJ1-3,TRBV9,ASSSHGAGSSGNTIY
-,TRBJ2-5,TRBV4-3,ASSRYRDQTETQY
TRBD1,TRBJ1-1,TRBV5-1,ASSYLPGGEGTEAF
TRBD1,TRBJ1-2,TRBV5-1,ASSTQGRSYT
TRBD1,TRBJ1-1,TRBV15,ATSRDLGTGGGLATEAF
-,TRBJ1-5,TRBV5-5,ASSSGNQPQH
-,TRBJ1-4,TRBV5-1,ASSLLSTNEKLF
-,TRBJ2-7,TRBV27,ASSPPHGSYEQY
-,TRBJ2-3,TRBV4-2,ASSKVAEVDTDTQY
-,TRBJ2-2,TRBV3-1/TRBV3-2,ASSQESTGELF
-,TRBJ2-3,TRBV10-3,AISEALNRAGGTDTQY
-,TRBJ1-2,TRBV7-2,ASSLLVGSGYT
-,TRBJ1-1,TRBV5-1,ASSLGSGGGWTEAF
TRBD1,TRBJ1-5,TRBV10-3,AISESGTGQINQPQH
-,TRBJ1-1,TRBV12-3/TRBV12-4,ASSLGPGSATF
-,TRBJ1-1,TRBV10-2,ASSGELGGITEAF
TRBD2,TRBJ2-5,TRBV28,ASSPRGGWDETQY
-,TRBJ2-5,TRBV6-6,ASRDPGDETQY
-,TRBJ2-1,TRBV20-1,SAKGTFEQF
-,TRBJ1-6,TRBV7-8,ASSLGDWTAPLH
-,TRBJ1-2,TRBV9,ASSVGLQGGYGYT
TRBD1,TRBJ1-2,TRBV7-9,ASSTGTGNRANYGYT
-,TRBJ1-6,TRBV7-9,ASTTQDGNSPLH
-,TRBJ1-6,TRBV7-2,ASSLTGYSPLH
-,TRBJ1-2,TRBV2,ASKGDNYGYT